These T cell receptor beta chains were read from a single sample in a study of blood T cell repertoires in COVID-19. Produced via immunoSEQ multiplex PCR; TCRdb's table is partial and in-frame only. The table has 100,000 to 150,000 clones, approximately 88% seen once; the top ten hold approximately 12%. The sequencing input was peripheral blood. These receptor sequences come from a woman aged 25 to 39 who had recovered from COVID-19. The CDR3 runs from the conserved cysteine through the conserved F or W. The order of the fields is clone size, J gene, V gene, D gene, CDR3 DNA, CDR3 protein. The D gene is left open where the match is weak. Some rows have no size entry. The others give once, few or many, or a class for an expanded clone.

size: .
J: TRBJ2-7
V: TRBV6-5
D: TRBD1
DNA: TGTGCCAGCAGTCAGAGGACAGGTCCAGCCTACGAGCAGTACTTC
CDR3: CASSQRTGPAYEQYF

size: .
J: TRBJ2-7
V: TRBV6-5
D: .
DNA: TGTGCCAGCAGTTTGGGCACCTACTCCTACGAGCAGTACTTC
CDR3: CASSLGTYSYEQYF

size: .
J: TRBJ1-3
V: TRBV5-4
D: .
DNA: TGTGCCAGCAGCTTGTTGACTGTACGACAGACTGGAAACACCATATATTTT
CDR3: CASSLLTVRQTGNTIYF

size: .
J: TRBJ1-2
V: TRBV7-8
D: TRBD1
DNA: TGTGCCAGCAGCTTAGACCCGGGACAGGGATGGGCCACAACCAACTATGGCTACACCTTC
CDR3: CASSLDPGQGWATTNYGYTF

size: few
J: TRBJ1-4
V: TRBV5-4
D: .
DNA: TGTGCCAGCAGTTATCGGACGGGGACAACTAATGAAAAACTGTTTTTT
CDR3: CASSYRTGTTNEKLFF

size: .
J: TRBJ2-1
V: TRBV28
D: TRBD1
DNA: TGTGCCAGCAGTCCCCGAGGGACAGGGTTCTACAATGAGCAGTTCTTC
CDR3: CASSPRGTGFYNEQFF

size: .
J: TRBJ2-3
V: TRBV3-1/TRBV3-2
D: .
DNA: TGTGCCAGCAGCCGTAACTTAGATGATACGCAGTATTTT
CDR3: CASSRNLDDTQYF

size: .
J: TRBJ2-7
V: TRBV4-1
D: TRBD1
DNA: TGCGCCAGCAGCCAAGATCCGGACAGGGTTTACGAGCAGTACTTC
CDR3: CASSQDPDRVYEQYF

size: .
J: TRBJ1-2
V: TRBV9
D: .
DNA: TGTGCCAGCAGCGCCATCCTATCCTATGGCTACACCTTC
CDR3: CASSAILSYGYTF

size: .
J: TRBJ2-7
V: TRBV10-2
D: .
DNA: TGCGCCAGCAGTGAGTACCCCAGTTCCGCTCTCTACGAGCAGTACTTC
CDR3: CASSEYPSSALYEQYF

size: .
J: TRBJ1-1
V: TRBV6-5
D: .
DNA: TGTGCCAGCTACAGAGGGCGAAACACTGAAGCTTTCTTT
CDR3: CASYRGRNTEAFF

size: .
J: TRBJ2-7
V: TRBV7-9
D: TRBD1
DNA: TGTGCCAGCAGCTTAGTCCACAGGGGTGGCTACGAGCAGTACTTC
CDR3: CASSLVHRGGYEQYF

size: .
J: TRBJ2-5
V: TRBV2
D: TRBD1
DNA: TGTGCCAGCAGAGCAGGGACAGGGGCGATGAGGGAGACCCAGTACTTC
CDR3: CASRAGTGAMRETQYF

size: once
J: TRBJ2-4
V: TRBV21-1
D: .
DNA: TGTGCCAGCAATAACCCTGACAGGGCGAGCGAGGCCAAAAACATTCAGTACTTC
CDR3: CASNNPDRASEAKNIQYF

size: .
J: TRBJ2-1
V: TRBV7-3
D: TRBD2
DNA: TGTGCCAGCAGCCCTAGGGCCGGGACTAGCTACAATGAGCAGTTCTTC
CDR3: CASSPRAGTSYNEQFF

size: .
J: TRBJ1-1
V: TRBV9
D: .
DNA: TGTGCCAGCAGCTTATCCGGACGGGGAAACACTGAAGCTTTCTTT
CDR3: CASSLSGRGNTEAFF

size: .
J: TRBJ2-7
V: TRBV28
D: TRBD1
DNA: TGTGCCAGCAGAGAGGGACAGACCTACGAGCAGTACTTC
CDR3: CASREGQTYEQYF

size: .
J: TRBJ2-7
V: TRBV5-8
D: TRBD1
DNA: TGTGCCAGCAGCTTCACAGGGGGCTCCTACGAGCAGTACTTC
CDR3: CASSFTGGSYEQYF

size: .
J: TRBJ2-7
V: TRBV5-5
D: .
DNA: TGTGCCAGCAGCTTGGTGGAGGGGTATACCTACGAGCAGTACTTC
CDR3: CASSLVEGYTYEQYF

size: .
J: TRBJ1-5
V: TRBV2
D: .
DNA: TGTGCCAGCAGTGCTGACCGGGGTTATCAGCCCCAGCATTTT
CDR3: CASSADRGYQPQHF

size: .
J: TRBJ2-7
V: TRBV6-2/TRBV6-3
D: TRBD1
DNA: TGTGCCAGCAGTCTCCGGGACAGGGGCACCTACGAGCAGTACTTC
CDR3: CASSLRDRGTYEQYF

size: once
J: TRBJ1-3
V: TRBV9
D: .
DNA: TGTGCCAGCAGCCTTGGCCCCTCTGGAAACACCATATATTTT
CDR3: CASSLGPSGNTIYF

size: .
J: TRBJ2-5
V: TRBV7-9
D: .
DNA: TGTGCCAGCAGCCCACGGGTGGGGGGAGGAAAAGAGACCCAGTACTTC
CDR3: CASSPRVGGGKETQYF

size: .
J: TRBJ1-1
V: TRBV1
D: .
DNA: TGCACCAGCAGCCAAGAGCACCCGACTACCCAGAGGAACACTGAAGCTTTCTTT
CDR3: CTSSQEHPTTQRNTEAFF

size: .
J: TRBJ2-3
V: TRBV29-1
D: TRBD1
DNA: TGCAGCGTTGAAGGGGGGTACGGACAGGGCCGCACAGATACGCAGTATTTT
CDR3: CSVEGGYGQGRTDTQYF

size: .
J: TRBJ1-5
V: TRBV7-9
D: .
DNA: TGTGCCAGCAGCTCATTTCCCCAGCCCCAGCATTTT
CDR3: CASSSFPQPQHF

size: .
J: TRBJ1-1
V: TRBV4-2
D: .
DNA: TGTGCCAGCAGCCAAACGGTGGTTAGGAACACTGAAGCTTTCTTT
CDR3: CASSQTVVRNTEAFF

size: .
J: TRBJ1-5
V: TRBV19
D: .
DNA: TGTGCCAGTAGTATCTATCAGGGTCAGCCCCAGCATTTT
CDR3: CASSIYQGQPQHF

size: .
J: TRBJ2-7
V: TRBV7-2
D: TRBD2
DNA: TGTGCCAGCAGCTTAGACGGGAGGGCGCGAGAGCAGTACTTC
CDR3: CASSLDGRAREQYF

size: .
J: TRBJ2-2
V: TRBV9
D: TRBD2
DNA: TGTGCCAGCAGCCCGCTAGCGGGAGGTTCGATGACCGGGGAGCTGTTTTTT
CDR3: CASSPLAGGSMTGELFF

size: once
J: TRBJ1-1
V: TRBV11-1
D: .
DNA: TGTGCCAGCAGCATCACAGGGCCCACTGAAGCTTTCTTT
CDR3: CASSITGPTEAFF

size: few
J: TRBJ2-5
V: TRBV2
D: TRBD2
DNA: TGTGCCAGCAGGGGGGTTAGCGGGAGTTCTGAGACCCAGTACTTC
CDR3: CASRGVSGSSETQYF

size: .
J: TRBJ2-5
V: TRBV6-5
D: TRBD2
DNA: TGTGCCAGCAGAGTCAGACTAGCCCCCGGGGAGACCCAGTACTTC
CDR3: CASRVRLAPGETQYF

size: few
J: TRBJ1-2
V: TRBV18
D: .
DNA: TGTGCCAGCTCACCAGAGACAGCAAAAAACTATGGCTACACCTTC
CDR3: CASSPETAKNYGYTF

size: .
J: TRBJ2-5
V: TRBV7-6
D: .
DNA: TGTGCCAGCAGCTTAAGAGACCCAGGAGGCCAGGAGACCCAGTACTTC
CDR3: CASSLRDPGGQETQYF

size: .
J: TRBJ1-6
V: TRBV2
D: .
DNA: TGTGCCAGCAGTGAACCTTATTCACCCCTCCACTTT
CDR3: CASSEPYSPLHF

size: .
J: TRBJ1-6
V: TRBV6-5
D: TRBD1
DNA: TGTGCCAGCAGTTACTCAACAGGGGCTAAGAATTCACCCCTCCACTTT
CDR3: CASSYSTGAKNSPLHF

size: .
J: TRBJ1-1
V: TRBV6-5
D: .
DNA: TGTGCCGGTTCTAGGGGTTTCCCTGAAGCTTTCTTT
CDR3: CAGSRGFPEAFF

size: .
J: TRBJ1-5
V: TRBV6-6
D: .
DNA: TGTGCCAGCAGTTACTCGGGTGGGGCAAGCAATCAGCCCCAGCATTTT
CDR3: CASSYSGGASNQPQHF

size: .
J: TRBJ1-5
V: TRBV4-1
D: TRBD1
DNA: TGCGCCAGCAGCCAAGATCCATCGGGCGCGGGACAGGGACTTTATCAGCCCCAGCATTTT
CDR3: CASSQDPSGAGQGLYQPQHF

size: .
J: TRBJ1-4
V: TRBV6-6
D: .
DNA: TGTGCCAGCAGTTATTGGGGGCCGAATGAAAAACTGTTTTTT
CDR3: CASSYWGPNEKLFF

size: few
J: TRBJ1-1
V: TRBV10-1
D: TRBD1
DNA: TGCGCCAGCAGTGGACAGGGGAACACTGAAGCTTTCTTT
CDR3: CASSGQGNTEAFF

size: few
J: TRBJ1-1
V: TRBV5-4
D: .
DNA: TGTGCCAGCAGCCCTTCAAGGGGGATGGCTGAAGCTTTCTTT
CDR3: CASSPSRGMAEAFF

size: .
J: TRBJ2-3
V: TRBV14
D: .
DNA: TGTGCCAGCAGCCAAGAGAGTTTACTAGCCCGCACAGATACGCAGTATTTT
CDR3: CASSQESLLARTDTQYF

size: .
J: TRBJ1-1
V: TRBV27
D: .
DNA: TGTGCCAGCAGTTCAGTTTCCCTTACGGGGACTGAAGCTTTCTTT
CDR3: CASSSVSLTGTEAFF

size: .
J: TRBJ2-1
V: TRBV6-5
D: TRBD2
DNA: TGTGCCAGCAGTCTTAGCGGGAGCTCCTACAATGAGCAGTTCTTC
CDR3: CASSLSGSSYNEQFF

size: .
J: TRBJ1-3
V: TRBV7-9
D: .
DNA: TGTGCCAGCAGCTTAGCGACAGATGGAAACACCATATATTTT
CDR3: CASSLATDGNTIYF

size: .
J: TRBJ2-7
V: TRBV7-2
D: .
DNA: TGTGCCAGCAGCTTAGAGGGCAGGGCCTACTACGAGCAGTACTTC
CDR3: CASSLEGRAYYEQYF

size: .
J: TRBJ1-4
V: TRBV15
D: .
DNA: TGTGCCACCAGCAGAGATCTCGTCGCGGTTAATGAAAAACTGTTTTTT
CDR3: CATSRDLVAVNEKLFF

size: .
J: TRBJ1-3
V: TRBV19
D: .
DNA: TGTGCCAGTAGAACGGGAGACAGCTCTGGAAACACCATATATTTT
CDR3: CASRTGDSSGNTIYF

size: .
J: TRBJ1-5
V: TRBV6-5
D: TRBD1
DNA: TGTGCCAGCAGTCCAGACAGGGGGCAGCAGCCCCAGCATTTT
CDR3: CASSPDRGQQPQHF

size: .
J: TRBJ1-3
V: TRBV2
D: .
DNA: TGTGCCAGCAGTACAGGGTACTCTGGAAACACCATATATTTT
CDR3: CASSTGYSGNTIYF

size: .
J: TRBJ2-2
V: TRBV11-2
D: TRBD2
DNA: TGTGCCAGCAGTCTCCGGGGACTAGCGGAGGAGAACACCGGGGAGCTGTTTTTT
CDR3: CASSLRGLAEENTGELFF

size: .
J: TRBJ2-4
V: TRBV9
D: TRBD1
DNA: TGTGCCAGCAGCGCCAACACCGCGCATAAGGGGGCCGGGAACATTCAGTACTTC
CDR3: CASSANTAHKGAGNIQYF

size: .
J: TRBJ1-6
V: TRBV11-2
D: .
DNA: TGTGCCAGCAGCTTAGAAATCGGGTTAACCCTCCACTTT
CDR3: CASSLEIGLTLHF

size: .
J: TRBJ2-1
V: TRBV19
D: .
DNA: TGTGCCAGTAGTGCTCCTACCCTTAACGATGAGCAGTTCTTC
CDR3: CASSAPTLNDEQFF

size: few
J: TRBJ2-1
V: TRBV5-8
D: .
DNA: TGTGCCAGCAGCTTGGGTAGAATCCCTACTTCCTACAATGAGCAGTTCTTC
CDR3: CASSLGRIPTSYNEQFF

size: once
J: TRBJ2-1
V: TRBV3-1/TRBV3-2
D: TRBD1
DNA: TGTGCCAGCGGCTCTAACAGGGGAGTTGAGCAGTTCTTC
CDR3: CASGSNRGVEQFF

size: .
J: TRBJ1-1
V: TRBV2
D: .
DNA: TGTGCCAGCACTAATCAAGGACAGCCCATGAACACTGAAGCTTTCTTT
CDR3: CASTNQGQPMNTEAFF